This T cell receptor beta chain originates from a study of T-cell memory formation after mild COVID-19. General study results and limits: The pre-infection memory compartment contained some responding clones, suggesting cross-reactive memory joined.

TCRdb called the 5' RACE reads again in MiXCR, with one record for every CDR3 protein. This sample yields about 390,000 distinct CDR3 sequences, of which 16% are seen a single time; 20% to 25% belongs to the top ten. The CDR3 spans 13 residues. CDR1 SGHRS and CDR2 YFSETQ come from the germline V gene. V shed 5 bases, J shed 11 bases, and the junction held 10 bases outside the gene matches. This clonotype was found many times. Its antigen is unknown. Sequenced: PBMCs or a T cell subset sorted from them (not recorded which). This clonotype was obtained from a man younger than 30 who had mild COVID-19 (a few samples of this study predate the infection). Cell type and time point are not known. This chain links TRBV5-1 with TRBJ2-7; 10 bases are shared with TRBD1. CDR3 nucleotides: TGCGCCAGCAGTCCTGACAGGGGGCTTCATGAGTACGTC. Protein: CASSPDRGLHEYV.